Presented here are 22 T cell receptor beta chains from one specimen sequenced in a study of T cells in Graves' hyperthyroidism and ophthalmopathy. RNA transcripts yielded amplified TCR beta CDR3 regions. HTBI primers were employed in a first-round RT-PCR of the TCR CDR3. A single record per CDR3 protein comes from TCRdb applying MiXCR to the multiplex PCR reads. Counted here are hundreds of thousands of distinct CDR3 sequences, approximately 40% occurring once; the ten biggest clones make up about 9%. The sequencing input was blood. The receptors were sampled from a young man with Graves' hyperthyroidism.

The J gene is TRBJ1-1, the V gene TRBV20-1; tentatively, D is TRBD1 (6 bases). Trimming took off 4 bases at V and 6 bases at J, with 15 bases between the two ends. In germline, CDR1 is DFQATT, CDR2 SNEGSKA (reference sequence). The CDR3 runs to 13 residues. In nucleotides, the CDR3 is TGCAGTGCTAAAACAGGGTTGGGCCCTGAAGCTTTCTTT. This translates into CSAKTGLGPEAFF.

This clonotype showed up just a few times. This sequence joins TRBV7-9 and TRBJ1-1; unclear D gene. V shed 1 base and J shed 6 bases, with 9 bases lying between them. Germline-derived CDR1 and CDR2 are SEHNR and FQNEAQ (reference sequence). This CDR3 is built from 13 residues. CDR3 in DNA: TGTGCCAGCAGCTTAGAGGTGCCGGCTGAAGCTTTCTTT. This gives the protein CASSLEVPAEAFF.

This rearrangement joins TRBV5-6 to TRBJ2-7, with 9 bases matching TRBD2. CDR3 size: 14 residues. V was clipped by 7 bases and J by 3 bases; unmatched bases: 8. CDR1 is SGHDT and CDR2 is YYEEEE in the germline V gene. Written as DNA, the CDR3 is TGTGCCAGCGCTTCGAGGCGGGGGGGCTACGAGCAGTACTTC. Translated: CASASRRGGYEQYF.

This chain joins TRBV2 and TRBJ2-7, with 10 bases aligning to TRBD2. V lost 5 bases, J lost 5 bases, and 9 bases stayed unmatched. CDR1 is SNHLY, CDR2 FYNNEI, per germline. This CDR3 is built from 15 residues. This CDR3 reads CASSPSSGRFNEQYF. The CDR3 DNA sequence: TGTGCCAGCAGTCCCTCTAGCGGGAGATTCAACGAGCAGTACTTC.

With regard to this clonotype: This clone may be a read error of a much larger clone one base away. V and J are TRBV2 and TRBJ2-5, with 7 bases fitting TRBD2. The CDR3 length is 14 residues. V was clipped by 6 bases and J by 14 bases; unmatched bases: 18. Germline CDR1 SNHLY, CDR2 FYNNEI. The CDR3 here is CASREATSTSDTYF. The CDR3 DNA reads as TGTGCCAGCAGGGAGGCAACCTCCACTAGCGATACCTACTTC.

This clonotype was observed many times. The gene calls are TRBV9 and TRBJ1-1; D ambiguous. In germline, CDR1 is SGDLS, CDR2 YYNGEE. The CDR3 has 15 amino acids. V gave up 0 bases and J gave up 0 bases, with 9 bases separating them. Written as DNA, the CDR3 is TGTGCCAGCAGCGTAGGAGGACTGATGAACACTGAAGCTTTCTTT. Protein: CASSVGGLMNTEAFF.

This clonotype was detected many times. The rearrangement uses TRBV19 and TRBJ1-2, with D possibly TRBD1 on 6 matching bases. V was shortened by 4 bases and J by 11 bases, with 20 bases between the two germline ends. The CDR3 is made up of 14 amino acids. Per the germline V gene, CDR1 is LNHDA and CDR2 is SQIVND (reference sequence). CDR3 residues: CASSRTGLEDQYTF. For the CDR3, the DNA is TGTGCCAGTAGTAGAACAGGGTTGGAGGATCAATACACCTTC.

The table lists this clonotype with a count of one. This chain joins TRBV29-1 and TRBJ1-2; TRBD1 aligns across 7 bases. CDR1 SQVTM and CDR2 ANQGSEA come from the germline V gene. The CDR3 spans 15 residues. Losses at the gene ends were 3 bases for V and 2 bases for J; bases not matched to a gene: 9. In DNA, the CDR3 is TGCAGCGTTGATGAGGGGAGACAGGGAAACTATGGCTACACCTTC. The encoded protein is CSVDEGRQGNYGYTF. The variable domain in full, with the rest retrieved from reference TRBV29-1 and TRBJ1-2, is SAVISQKPSRDICQRGTSLTIQCQVDSQVTMMFWYRQQPGQSLTLIATANQGSEATYESGFVIDKFPISRPNLTFSTLTVSNMSPEDSSIYLCSVDEGRQGNYGYTFGSGTRLTVV.

Here the CDR3 reads CASSYTVRSQPQHF. CDR3 DNA sequence: TGTGCCAGCAGTTACACCGTTCGAAGTCAGCCCCAGCATTTT. The chain joins TRBV6-5 to TRBJ1-5, with unresolved D. The CDR3 totals 14 residues. In germline, CDR1 is MNHEY, CDR2 SVGAGI. The ends were cut back, 2 bases at V and 6 bases at J, with 11 bases in the middle.

There are a few counts of this clonotype. V usage is TRBV4-3 and J usage is TRBJ1-1, with no clear D. Trimming left V 0 bases short and J 1 base short, with 9 bases between. This CDR3 is 15 amino acids long. CDR1 is LGHNA, CDR2 YSLEER, per germline. CDR3 loop: CASSQESHKNTEAFF. CDR3 sequence (DNA): TGCGCCAGCAGCCAAGAGAGTCACAAGAACACTGAAGCTTTCTTT.

The V call is TRBV7-9, the J call TRBJ2-7, with D perhaps given as TRBD1 or TRBD2 (5 bases each). V gave up 7 bases and J gave up 0 bases, with 10 bases separating them. The germline gives CDR1 SEHNR, CDR2 FQNEAQ (reference sequence). This CDR3 has 13 residues. Written as DNA, the CDR3 is TGTGCCAGCAACCGGGGACCCTCCTACGAGCAGTACTTC. Protein product: CASNRGPSYEQYF.

This clonotype was found a few times. The V gene is TRBV29-1, the J gene TRBJ2-2; the match to TRBD1 covers 8 bases. From germline, CDR1 is SQVTM and CDR2 ANQGSEA. This CDR3 has 15 amino acids. The junction had 6 bases not matched to a gene; V was cut back by 0 bases and J by 6 bases. CDR3 loop: CSVEETGALAGELFF. CDR3 nucleotide sequence: TGCAGCGTTGAAGAGACAGGGGCCCTAGCCGGGGAGCTGTTTTTT.

Details on this clonotype: The conserved final phenylalanine or tryptophan is absent from the CDR3, which likely points to a read error. The chain combines TRBV7-2 with TRBJ2-5; 7 bases agree with TRBD1. The germline V gene encodes CDR1 SGHTA and CDR2 FQGNSA. V lost 5 bases and J lost 1; bases outside the gene matches: 7. CDR3 length equals 15 residues. In nucleotides, the CDR3 is TGTGCCAGCAGCACCTACAGGGGCGGCCAAGAGACCCAGTACTCC. Protein sequence: CASSTYRGGQETQYS.

CDR3 DNA: TGTGCCAGCAAGACTAGCGGCCCCGGGGAGCTGTTTTTT. Its protein product is CASKTSGPGELFF. The chain employs TRBV2 and TRBJ2-2, with 9 bases aligning to TRBD2. Germline V lookup: CDR1 SNHLY, CDR2 FYNNEI. The V and J ends lost 7 bases and 6 bases, in that order; junction bases with no gene match: 3. The CDR3 covers 13 residues.

This clonotype has more than one count but fewer than ten. V usage is TRBV20-1 and J usage is TRBJ1-5; 7 bases line up with TRBD1. Germline V gene data show CDR1 as DFQATT and CDR2 as SNEGSKA (reference sequence). J lost 2 bases, V lost 2 bases, and 6 bases had no gene match. This CDR3 has 15 amino acids. This CDR3 reads CSARTPTGGNQPQHF. In DNA, the CDR3 is TGCAGTGCTAGAACTCCTACAGGGGGCAATCAGCCCCAGCATTTT.

Ten or more counts support this clonotype. The chain joins TRBV7-6 to TRBJ1-6; TRBD1 matches at 9 bases. This CDR3 comprises 17 residues. With V trimmed by 5 bases and J by 0 bases, 5 bases remained unmatched. Germline CDR1 and CDR2: SGHVS and FNYEAQ. This CDR3 reads CASSLLTGGSYNSPLHF. The CDR3 DNA reads as TGTGCCAGCAGCCTCCTGACAGGGGGCTCCTATAATTCACCCCTCCACTTT.

In its sample, this clonotype was seen once. The V gene is TRBV12-3 or TRBV12-4, the J gene TRBJ1-1; possibly TRBD1 for D (6 bases). The V end lost 3 bases, the J end lost 5 bases, and 13 bases lay between the germline ends. This CDR3 comprises 14 residues. The CDR3 DNA follows: TGTGCCAGCAGTTTGGGGGGGCGCTTGACTGAAGCTTTCTTT. It encodes CASSLGGRLTEAFF.

The chain employs TRBV5-1 and TRBJ2-7; no clear D. The CDR3 consists of 11 residues. V was pared by 3 bases and J by 6 bases, with 7 bases between. Germline CDR1 SGHRS, CDR2 YFSETQ. CDR3 sequence: CASSSNVEQYF. In DNA form, the CDR3 reads TGCGCCAGCAGCTCTAACGTCGAGCAGTACTTC.

This clonotype was seen at least ten times. The chain couples TRBV14 to TRBJ1-5; D may be TRBD1 (6 bases). From germline, CDR1 is SGHDN and CDR2 FVKESK. The CDR3 has 14 residues. Trimming left V 3 bases short and J 4 bases short, with 10 bases between. The CDR3 coding sequence is TGTGCCAGCAGCCACAGGGGAATAAATCAGCCCCAGCATTTT. Its protein product is CASSHRGINQPQHF. The whole variable domain, remainder taken from reference TRBV14 and TRBJ1-5, is EAGVTQFPSHSVIEKGQTVTLRCDPISGHDNLYWYRRVMGKEIKFLLHFVKESKQDESGMPNNRFLAERTGGTYSTLKVQPAELEDSGVYFCASSHRGINQPQHFGDGTRLSIL.

The V call is TRBV7-9, the J call TRBJ2-5; the match to TRBD1 covers 12 bases. The CDR3 contains 16 residues. Germline V lookup: CDR1 SEHNR, CDR2 FQNEAQ (reference sequence). With 5 bases clipped from V and 2 bases from J, the junction kept 6 bases outside the gene matches. The CDR3 loop is CASSPGTGGLQETQYF. In DNA, the CDR3 is TGTGCCAGCAGCCCCGGGACAGGGGGCTTACAAGAGACCCAGTACTTC.

This chain links TRBV9 with TRBJ2-7, with D maybe TRBD2 (5 bases). The CDR3 extends over 15 amino acids. The ends were cut back, 4 bases at V and 5 bases at J, with 19 bases in the middle. CDR1 is SGDLS, CDR2 YYNGEE, per germline. The CDR3: CASSYTGLATDEQYF. As DNA, the CDR3 is TGTGCCAGCAGCTACACCGGACTTGCTACCGACGAGCAGTACTTC.

This clonotype was picked up many times. The rearrangement uses TRBV10-3 and TRBJ2-6; possibly TRBD1 or TRBD2 for D (5 bases each). This CDR3 is 17 amino acids long. The germline V and J ends were trimmed by 4 bases and 6 bases, with 19 bases remaining between them. Germline V lookup: CDR1 ENHRY, CDR2 SYGVKD. As DNA, the CDR3 is TGTGCCATCAGTGGTTCAGGGAGCCACTCTCTGGCCAACGTCCTGACTTTC. Protein product: CAISGSGSHSLANVLTF.